The T cell receptor beta chain under discussion was sequenced for a study of T cell responses to AZD1222 COVID-19 vaccine. The CDR3 totals 13 residues. V was shortened by 5 bases and J by 3 bases, with 10 bases between the two germline ends. Germline CDR1 reads MNHEY; CDR2 reads SVGAGI. Profiled with immunoSEQ multiplex PCR; TCRdb holds only in-frame clones, not every one. The sample's table shows about 140,000 clones. This clonotype was sampled from an adult in good health. This chain joins TRBV6-5 and TRBJ1-1; tentatively, D is TRBD1 (6 bases). The sequencing sample was made of peripheral blood. This CDR3 reads CASSHRDHTEAFF. The DNA for the CDR3 is TGTGCCAGCAGTCACAGGGACCACACTGAAGCTTTCTTT.